In this sample, the clone carrying this T cell receptor beta chain turned up many times. TCRdb reprocessed the 5' RACE reads via MiXCR and lists one record per CDR3 protein. The sample holds tens of thousands of distinct CDR3 sequences, over 6.5% seen once. The sample originates from a study of early T cells in non-severe SARS-CoV-2 infection. The length of the CDR3 is 15 residues. The V end lost 2 bases, the J end lost 6 bases, and 14 bases lay between the germline ends. CDR1 and CDR2 from the germline V gene are KGHSH and LQKENI. What was sequenced was whole blood. The receptor was derived from an adult who was a healthcare worker with PCR-confirmed SARS-CoV-2 infection or an uninfected control (not recorded which). The V and J genes are TRBV18 and TRBJ2-1; D perhaps matches TRBD2 (5 bases). The CDR3 protein is CASSPGRARGNEQFF. In DNA form, the CDR3 reads TGTGCCAGCTCACCAGGAAGGGCACGGGGCAATGAGCAGTTCTTC.